Listed here are 7 T cell receptor beta chains from one sample, sequenced in a study of T cell changes during pregnancy in multiple sclerosis (dated by TCRdb to between 2017 and 2020). The method behind the library was the immunoSEQ multiplex PCR assay. Sourced from immuneACCESS, this table was stored by TCRdb with only in-frame sequences that have V and J called. A share of the clones is absent; for the studies checked, an unresolved V gene accounts for under half, and the remainder has no known explanation. In all, the sample holds roughly 64,000 clones, and approximately 90% of those were seen once. The ten most abundant clones make up 1% to 1.5% of the sample. The sequences come from peripheral blood, collected in the second trimester of pregnancy. These receptors came from a female donor with multiple sclerosis, enrolled in a pregnancy study.

The chain links TRBV28 to TRBJ2-2; 9 bases are a match to TRBD1. Germline CDR1 MDHEN, CDR2 SYDVKM. The CDR3 loop spans 14 amino acids. V dropped 7 bases and J dropped 4; count of bases not matched to a gene: 4. The CDR3: CASNGQGFTGELFF. The CDR3, as DNA: TGTGCCAGCAATGGACAGGGGTTCACCGGGGAGCTGTTTTTT.

The chain carries TRBV7-2 and TRBJ1-1, with D possibly TRBD1 on 5 matching bases. CDR3 length: 13 amino acids. The V gene's germline CDR1 is SGHTA and CDR2 FQGNSA. Trimming took 6 bases from V and 4 from J, leaving 12 bases between them. CDR3 coding DNA: TGTGCCAGCAGTTCATTGGGGCCCACTGAAGCTTTCTTT. This translates into CASSSLGPTEAFF.

In this sample, this clone turned up once. V usage is TRBV4-3 and J usage is TRBJ2-3; 7 bases are a match to TRBD2. Germline CDR1 and CDR2: LGHNA and YSLEER. V lost 4 bases, J lost 5 bases, and 9 bases stayed unmatched. There are 15 residues in the CDR3. CDR3 in amino acids: CASSLLGGMQDTQYF. CDR3 in DNA: TGCGCCAGCAGCCTCCTCGGGGGGATGCAAGATACGCAGTATTTT.

Points on this clone: One end of the junction varies from germline; a read error may be responsible. This sequence joins TRBV7-7 and TRBJ2-7, with TRBD1 matching 8 bases. Germline loops: CDR1 SSHAT, CDR2 FNYEAQ (reference sequence). This CDR3 is 14 amino acids long. The CDR3 is CASSPGTGLYEQYF. As DNA, the CDR3 is TGTGCTAGCAGCCCAGGGACAGGTCTCTACGAGCAGTACTTC. The entire variable domain, with the rest obtained from reference TRBV7-7 and TRBJ2-7, is as follows: GAGVSQSPRYKVTKRGQDVTLRCDPISSHATLYWYQQALGQGPEFLTYFNYEAQPDKSGLPSDRFSAERPEGSISTLTIQRTEQRDSAMYRCASSPGTGLYEQYFGPGTRLTVT.

The chain carries TRBV7-3 and TRBJ2-5; TRBD2 agrees at 12 bases. Unmatched junction bases numbered 12, after V lost 0 bases and J lost 4 bases. There are 19 residues in the CDR3. Germline CDR1 reads SGHTA; CDR2 reads FQGTGA. CDR3 protein: CASSLTGRWASGGAETQYF. For the CDR3, the DNA is TGTGCCAGCAGCTTAACCGGGCGATGGGCTAGCGGGGGGGCAGAGACCCAGTACTTC. The variable domain in full, with the rest retrieved from reference TRBV7-3 and TRBJ2-5, is GAGVSQTPSNKVTEKGKYVELRCDPISGHTALYWYRQSLGQGPEFLIYFQGTGAADDSGLPNDRFFAVRPEGSVSTLKIQRTERGDSAVYLCASSLTGRWASGGAETQYFGPGTRLLVL.

This chain uses TRBV9 with TRBJ2-2; D call uncertain. The CDR3 length is 14 residues. V lost 3 bases and J lost 6, with 12 bases in between. CDR1 is SGDLS and CDR2 is YYNGEE in the germline V gene. The DNA for the CDR3 is TGTGCCAGCAGCGGCCTACAAGACTCCGGGGAGCTGTTTTTT. Encoded protein: CASSGLQDSGELFF.

The rearrangement links TRBV9 to TRBJ1-5, with D unclear. The CDR3 length is 14 residues. Germline CDR1 SGDLS, CDR2 YYNGEE. V was trimmed by 0 bases and J by 4 bases, leaving 8 bases between them. CDR3 nucleotides: TGTGCCAGCAGCGTAGGACACTTAAATCAGCCCCAGCATTTT. Its translation: CASSVGHLNQPQHF.